Listed below are T cell receptor beta chains from one sample, sequenced in a study of control samples from healthy donors and cancer patients. The assay was immunoSEQ multiplex PCR, and TCRdb's table has in-frame clones only and misses some. The sample lists about 44,000 clones; around 75% were seen once. Material: formalin-fixed, paraffin-embedded tissue. The receptors come from a male donor with melanoma. Both conserved end residues are part of each CDR3. The order of the fields is clone size, V gene, D gene, J gene, CDR3 protein, CDR3 DNA. A D gene is named only where the DNA matches it firmly. Clone size is stated in some rows and not others, as once, few, many or a class when expanded.

>.|TRBV5-1|.|TRBJ1-1
CASSLEGTNTEAFF
TGCGCCAGCAGCTTGGAAGGTACCAACACTGAAGCTTTCTTT
>few|TRBV4-1|.|TRBJ1-2
CASSQDRQFNYGYTF
TGCGCCAGCAGCCAAGATAGACAGTTTAACTATGGCTACACCTTC
>.|TRBV27|.|TRBJ2-1
CATRGGLSYNEQFF
TGTGCCACCAGGGGGGGACTCTCCTACAATGAGCAGTTCTTC
>.|TRBV5-5|.|TRBJ1-5
CASSLAVENQPQHF
TGTGCCAGCAGCTTGGCGGTGGAAAATCAGCCCCAGCATTTT
>.|TRBV3-1/TRBV3-2|.|TRBJ1-1
CASSQGGQLEAFF
TGTGCCAGCAGCCAAGGAGGACAGCTTGAAGCTTTCTTT
>.|TRBV7-6|TRBD2|TRBJ2-7
CASSLEVSGNEQYF
TGTGCCAGCAGCTTAGAGGTTAGCGGGAACGAGCAGTACTTC
>few|TRBV10-3|TRBD1|TRBJ1-2
CAIRDRGQDYGYTF
TGTGCCATCAGGGACAGGGGGCAAGACTATGGCTACACCTTC
>few|TRBV6-6|TRBD2|TRBJ2-2
CASKRTSGTTGELFF
TGTGCCAGCAAGAGGACTAGCGGGACGACCGGGGAGCTGTTTTTT
>.|TRBV1|.|TRBJ2-7
CTSSQAPGLAGGTYEQYF
TGCACCAGCAGCCAAGCTCCGGGACTAGCGGGAGGCACCTACGAGCAGTACTTC
>.|TRBV16|.|TRBJ1-3
CASSQSPGPGNTIYF
TGTGCCAGCAGCCAAAGTCCGGGTCCCGGAAACACCATATATTTT
>few|TRBV27|.|TRBJ1-1
CASSLQGPTYEIGEYTEAFF
TGTGCCAGCAGTTTACAGGGCCCCACCTACGAAATAGGGGAATACACTGAAGCTTTCTTT
>.|TRBV9|TRBD1|TRBJ2-1
CASSVRDRQYNEQFF
TGTGCCAGCAGCGTCCGGGACAGACAGTACAATGAGCAGTTCTTC
>few|TRBV27|TRBD2|TRBJ2-1
CASSLGAGGANEQFF
TGTGCCAGCAGTTTAGGTGCGGGAGGAGCCAATGAGCAGTTCTTC
>.|TRBV5-4|.|TRBJ2-3
CASSLAAPTDTQYF
TGTGCCAGCAGCTTGGCAGCCCCCACAGATACGCAGTATTTT
>.|TRBV20-1|.|TRBJ1-1
CSAPRDTEAFF
TGCAGTGCACCCCGGGACACTGAAGCTTTCTTT
>.|TRBV28|TRBD1|TRBJ1-6
CASSTLGTGVRGSPLHF
TGTGCCAGCAGTACGCTGGGGACAGGGGTGAGGGGTTCACCCCTCCACTTT
>.|TRBV2|.|TRBJ2-2
CASSKERNPGELFF
TGTGCCAGCAGTAAAGAACGGAATCCAGGGGAGCTGTTTTTT
>many|TRBV3-1/TRBV3-2|.|TRBJ2-7
CATRGAGEQYF
TGTGCCACCCGTGGGGCGGGAGAGCAGTACTTC
>.|TRBV6-1|.|TRBJ1-6
CASSEDRRLLHF
TGTGCCAGCAGTGAAGATAGGCGGCTTCTCCACTTT
>.|TRBV4-1|TRBD2|TRBJ2-7
CASTRHLAGGSYEQYF
TGCGCCAGCACACGCCACCTAGCGGGAGGTTCCTACGAGCAGTACTTC
>.|TRBV18|TRBD1|TRBJ2-5
CASSPQGDRAVETQYF
TGTGCCAGCTCACCACAGGGGGACAGGGCAGTAGAGACCCAGTACTTC
>.|TRBV7-3|.|TRBJ2-3
CASSPRVGTDTQYF
TGTGCCAGCAGCCCCCGGGTCGGCACAGATACGCAGTATTTT
>.|TRBV18|TRBD2|TRBJ2-3
CASSPGLAGVRDTQYF
TGTGCCAGCTCACCGGGACTAGCGGGAGTTCGGGATACGCAGTATTTT
>few|TRBV7-3|TRBD1|TRBJ1-6
CASSSRDRLNSPLHF
TGTGCCAGCAGCTCCCGGGACAGGTTAAATTCACCCCTCCACTTT
>.|TRBV20-1|.|TRBJ2-5
CSTDSQETQYF
TGCAGTACGGACAGCCAAGAGACCCAGTACTTC
>.|TRBV6-5|.|TRBJ1-6
CASSYGGPNNSPLHF
TGTGCCAGCAGTTATGGAGGACCTAATAATTCACCCCTCCACTTT
>many|TRBV6-5|TRBD2|TRBJ2-1
CASSYGTSGGGEQFF
TGTGCCAGCAGTTACGGGACTAGCGGTGGGGGTGAGCAGTTCTTC
>.|TRBV9|.|TRBJ2-3
CASSVSITDTQYF
TGTGCCAGCAGCGTATCCATCACAGATACGCAGTATTTT
>.|TRBV18|TRBD1|TRBJ2-5
CASSPGQGGQETQYF
TGTGCCAGCTCGCCGGGACAGGGTGGCCAAGAGACCCAGTACTTC
>.|TRBV7-8|TRBD1|TRBJ2-1
CASTRTGLFINEQFF
TGTGCCAGCACCCGGACAGGGCTTTTTATTAATGAGCAGTTCTTC
>.|TRBV18|.|TRBJ2-7
CASSPGLRYEQYF
TGTGCCAGCTCACCGGGACTCCGATACGAGCAGTACTTC
>few|TRBV7-9|.|TRBJ1-6
CASSLGGGGSPLHF
TGTGCCAGCAGCTTAGGCGGGGGGGGTTCACCCCTCCACTTT
>few|TRBV6-4|.|TRBJ1-1
CASSRGRAYTEAFF
TGTGCCAGCAGTCGGGGCCGGGCTTACACTGAAGCTTTCTTT
>.|TRBV6-5|TRBD1|TRBJ2-7
CASRPRDRGGYEQYF
TGTGCCAGCAGGCCCCGGGACAGGGGTGGCTACGAGCAGTACTTC
>.|TRBV5-5|.|TRBJ2-3
CASSRTLASTDTQYF
TGTGCCAGCAGCCGAACACTTGCGAGCACAGATACGCAGTATTTT
>few|TRBV6-5|TRBD2|TRBJ2-2
CASRTSGSTGELFF
TGTGCCAGCAGGACTAGCGGGTCCACCGGGGAGCTGTTTTTT
>few|TRBV2|.|TRBJ1-1
CASNHPGTSGTEAFF
TGTGCCAGCAACCACCCCGGGACCTCGGGCACTGAAGCTTTCTTT
>.|TRBV9|TRBD1|TRBJ1-5
CASSVPGTGGTSDQPQHF
TGTGCCAGCAGCGTACCCGGGACAGGGGGGACCAGCGATCAGCCCCAGCATTTT
>.|TRBV11-2|.|TRBJ1-1
CASSLERKVEAFF
TGTGCCAGCAGCTTAGAGAGGAAGGTTGAAGCTTTCTTT
>few|TRBV5-6|TRBD1|TRBJ1-3
CASTLLTGFLGNTIYF
TGTGCCAGCACCCTATTGACAGGGTTTCTCGGAAACACCATATATTTT
>.|TRBV5-6|TRBD1|TRBJ1-2
CASSLRSGPGGGGYTF
TGTGCCAGCAGCCTCCGATCTGGGCCAGGGGGAGGCGGCTACACCTTC